This T cell receptor beta chain was documented in a study of response to subunit inactivated influenza vaccine (dated by TCRdb to 2017 to 2018). About the study as a whole: Deep quantitative profiling of the T cell receptor repertoire was used in the study to follow responses to a trivalent subunit inactivated influenza vaccine.

The CDR3 starts with the cysteine, ends with the phenylalanine, and has 15 residues. Only the CDR3 part of the read is kept: 45 bases, read in frame from the first base. Looking up the germline V gene yields CDR1 SQVTM and CDR2 ANQGSEA. Ends trimmed: V by 2 bases, J by 0 bases; bases unmatched to a gene: 3. Preparation of the library involved RT-PCR. TCRdb shows the sequencer as Illumina HiSeq 2500. TCRdb redid the processing of the public reads, applying fastp at Q25 and MiXCR, and retained in-frame beta chains. Merged by CDR3 protein, the rows form single entries marked with the most common genes and DNA. Counted in this sample were about 780,000 distinct CDR3 sequences; around 18% of them appeared once. The top ten clones comprise around 9.9% of the sample. What the study reported, not specific to this receptor: It was suggested by the authors that each seasonal influenza vaccination may recruit only a limited number of new T cells.

As concerns this clonotype: Its binding antigen is unknown. No base quality values were provided; no much bigger clone lies one nucleotide off.

Rearrangement joined TRBV29-1 to TRBJ2-1, and 8 junctional nucleotides match TRBD2. The receptor comes from a man between 45 and 60 years old who received an inactivated influenza vaccine. Donor details come from another sample of the same person, matched by shared clones. Sequencing used PBMCs from blood, obtained approximately 5 days after vaccination. The CDR3 reads CSVETGGSSYNEQFF. The DNA sequence is given as TGCAGCGTTGAAACGGGGGGGAGCTCCTACAATGAGCAGTTCTTC.